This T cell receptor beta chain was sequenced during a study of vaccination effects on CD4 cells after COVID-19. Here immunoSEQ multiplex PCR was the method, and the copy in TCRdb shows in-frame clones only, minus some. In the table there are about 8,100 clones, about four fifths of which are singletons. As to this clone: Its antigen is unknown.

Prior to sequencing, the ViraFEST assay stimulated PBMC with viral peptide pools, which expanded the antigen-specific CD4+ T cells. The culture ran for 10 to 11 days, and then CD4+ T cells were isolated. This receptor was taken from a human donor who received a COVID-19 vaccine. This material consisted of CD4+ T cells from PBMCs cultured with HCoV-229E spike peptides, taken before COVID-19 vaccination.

The CDR3: CASSYSGGVWTEQFF. The CDR3 coding sequence is TGTGCCAGCAGTTACTCAGGGGGGGTTTGGACTGAGCAGTTCTTC. The J gene is TRBJ2-1, the V gene TRBV6-5; a possible D gene is TRBD2 (7 bases). The CDR3 is made up of 15 amino acids. V shed 0 bases and J shed 9 bases, with 15 bases lying between them. Germline CDR1 MNHEY, CDR2 SVGAGI.